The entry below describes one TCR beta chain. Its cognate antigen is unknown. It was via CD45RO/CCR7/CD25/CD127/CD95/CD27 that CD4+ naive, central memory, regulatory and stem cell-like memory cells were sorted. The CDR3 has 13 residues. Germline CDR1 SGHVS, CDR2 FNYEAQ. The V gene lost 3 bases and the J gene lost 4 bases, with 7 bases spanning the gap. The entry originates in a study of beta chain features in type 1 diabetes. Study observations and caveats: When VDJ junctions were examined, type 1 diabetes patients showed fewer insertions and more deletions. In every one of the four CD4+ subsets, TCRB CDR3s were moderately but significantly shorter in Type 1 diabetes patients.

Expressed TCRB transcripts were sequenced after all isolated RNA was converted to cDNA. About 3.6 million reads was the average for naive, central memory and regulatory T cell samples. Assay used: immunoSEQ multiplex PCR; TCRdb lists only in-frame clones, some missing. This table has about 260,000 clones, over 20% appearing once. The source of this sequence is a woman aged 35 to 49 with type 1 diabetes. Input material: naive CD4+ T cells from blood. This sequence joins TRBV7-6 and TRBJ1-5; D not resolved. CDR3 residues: CASSFGPNQPQHF. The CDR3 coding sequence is TGTGCCAGCAGCTTCGGTCCGAATCAGCCCCAGCATTTT. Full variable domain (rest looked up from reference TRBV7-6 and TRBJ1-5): GAGVSQSPRYKVTKRGQDVALRCDPISGHVSLYWYRQALGQGPEFLTYFNYEAQQDKSGLPNDRFSAERPEGSISTLTIQRTEQRDSAMYRCASSFGPNQPQHFGDGTRLSIL.